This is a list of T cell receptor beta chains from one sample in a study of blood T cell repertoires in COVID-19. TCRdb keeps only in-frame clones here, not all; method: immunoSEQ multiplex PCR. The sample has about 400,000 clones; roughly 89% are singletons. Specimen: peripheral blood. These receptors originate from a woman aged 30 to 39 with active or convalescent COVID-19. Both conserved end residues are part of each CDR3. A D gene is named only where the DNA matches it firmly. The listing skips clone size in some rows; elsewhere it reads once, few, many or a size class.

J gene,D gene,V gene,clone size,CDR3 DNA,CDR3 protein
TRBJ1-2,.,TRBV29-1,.,TGCAGCGTTGATGTAACGCAGGATGGCTACACCTTC,CSVDVTQDGYTF
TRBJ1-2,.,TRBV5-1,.,TGCGCCAGCAGCTCCAGACAGTATGGCTACACCTTC,CASSSRQYGYTF
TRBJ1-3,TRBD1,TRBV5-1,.,TGCGCCAGCAGCCTGACAGGGGGTGGAAACACCATATATTTT,CASSLTGGGNTIYF
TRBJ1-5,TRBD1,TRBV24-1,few,TGTGCCACCAGTGAAGGGGGCAGTCAGCCCCAGCATTTT,CATSEGGSQPQHF
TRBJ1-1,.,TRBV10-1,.,TGCGCCAGCAAAAGATCAGAGAACACTGAAGCTTTCTTT,CASKRSENTEAFF
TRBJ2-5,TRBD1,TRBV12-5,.,TGTGCTAGTGGTCCCGGGACAGGGGGTATCCAAGAGACCCAGTACTTC,CASGPGTGGIQETQYF
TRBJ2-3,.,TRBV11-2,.,TGTGCCAGCAGCTTGGCCAGGGTTTTTATGGATACGCAGTATTTT,CASSLARVFMDTQYF
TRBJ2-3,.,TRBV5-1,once,TGCGCCAGCAGCTTGGAGCCCCGGAGGGGTGGGACAGATACGCAGTATTTT,CASSLEPRRGGTDTQYF
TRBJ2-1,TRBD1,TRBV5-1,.,TGCGCCAGCAGCTTGGAGGGGACAGGCGATTATTTCCCCTACAATGAGCAGTTCTTC,CASSLEGTGDYFPYNEQFF
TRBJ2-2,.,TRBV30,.,TGTGCCTGGAGTACGGGGGTCACCGGGGAGCTGTTTTTT,CAWSTGVTGELFF
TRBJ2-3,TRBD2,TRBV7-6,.,TGTGCCAGCAGCTCGCTAGCGGGAGGGCCTGGAGATACGCAGTATTTT,CASSSLAGGPGDTQYF
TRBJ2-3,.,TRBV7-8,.,TGTGCCAGCAGCTTAGGTAGAGCATGGGCTACCGCCGAGCGGGATACGCAGTATTTT,CASSLGRAWATAERDTQYF
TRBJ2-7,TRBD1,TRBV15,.,TGTGCCACCAGCCCCCCGAGGGGGCAGACCTACGAGCAGTACTTC,CATSPPRGQTYEQYF
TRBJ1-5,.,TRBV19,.,TGTGCCAGTAGTATCCTGGACAGTAGCAATCAGCCCCAGCATTTT,CASSILDSSNQPQHF
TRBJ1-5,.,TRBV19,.,TGTGCCAGTACCCAGGCCAGTGGAAGTCAGCCCCAGCATTTT,CASTQASGSQPQHF
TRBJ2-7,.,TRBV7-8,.,TGTGCCAGCAGCCCAGAGCCGGGGGACCGCCGGGACGAGCAGTACTTC,CASSPEPGDRRDEQYF
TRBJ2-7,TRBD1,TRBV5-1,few,TGCGCCAGCAGCCAGATGACAGGGACACACGAGCAGTACTTC,CASSQMTGTHEQYF
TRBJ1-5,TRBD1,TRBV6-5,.,TGTGCCAGCAGAACAGGGGCCGCAACGGGGCCCCAGCATTTT,CASRTGAATGPQHF
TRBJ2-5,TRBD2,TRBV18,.,TGTGCCAGCTCACCACAACGGACTAGCGGCCAAGAGACCCAGTACTTC,CASSPQRTSGQETQYF
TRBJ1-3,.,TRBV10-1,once,TGCGCCAGCAGTGACTTCGGACACCCTGGAAACACCATATATTTT,CASSDFGHPGNTIYF
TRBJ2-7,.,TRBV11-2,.,TGTGCCAGCAGCTTAGATCTCTACGAGCAGTACTTC,CASSLDLYEQYF
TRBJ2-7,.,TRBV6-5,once,TGTGCCAGCAGTCTTTTGGGACACGGAACCTACGAGCAGTACTTC,CASSLLGHGTYEQYF
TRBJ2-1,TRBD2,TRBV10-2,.,TGCGCCAGCAGTGATCTTCTAGCGGGAGTCTACAATGAGCAGTTCTTC,CASSDLLAGVYNEQFF
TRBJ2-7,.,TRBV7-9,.,TGTGCCAGCAGCTTAGAACTAGCAGTCTCCTACGAGCAGTACTTC,CASSLELAVSYEQYF
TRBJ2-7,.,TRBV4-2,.,TGTGCCAGCAGCCAACTAACCACGACCTACGAGCAGTACTTC,CASSQLTTTYEQYF
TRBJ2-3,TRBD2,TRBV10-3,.,TGTGCCATCTCCCACGGGACTAGCGGGACAGGGTGGACGCAGTATTTT,CAISHGTSGTGWTQYF
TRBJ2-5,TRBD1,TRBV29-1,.,TGCAGCGGAGAGGCGACAGGGGGAGAGACCCAGTACTTC,CSGEATGGETQYF
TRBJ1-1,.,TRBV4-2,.,TGTGCCAGCAGCCAAGATTTGGTTAGGGGAGGTGGTGGCACTGAAGCTTTCTTT,CASSQDLVRGGGGTEAFF
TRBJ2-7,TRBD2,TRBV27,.,TGTGCCAGCAGTTTTTTTGGCGGGAGCTACGAGCAGTACTTC,CASSFFGGSYEQYF
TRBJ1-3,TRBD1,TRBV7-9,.,TGTGCCAGCAGCCCTGAACTAACCGGGACAGGGTTGAGTCCGTCCTGG,CASSPELTGTGLSPSW
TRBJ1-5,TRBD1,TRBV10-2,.,TGCGCCAGCAGTGACGGACAGGGAACTTCTAAACAGCCCCAGCATTTT,CASSDGQGTSKQPQHF
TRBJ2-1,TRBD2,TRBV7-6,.,TGTGCCAGCAGCCGTACAGGACTAGCGCACGATGAGCAGTTCTTC,CASSRTGLAHDEQFF
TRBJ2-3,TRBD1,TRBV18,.,TGTGCCAGCTCACCAAATAGTTCTTGGACAGGGACAGATACGCAGTATTTT,CASSPNSSWTGTDTQYF
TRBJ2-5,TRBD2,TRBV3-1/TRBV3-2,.,TGTGCCAGCAGCCGTGGACTAGTCGGAGAGACCCAGTACTTC,CASSRGLVGETQYF
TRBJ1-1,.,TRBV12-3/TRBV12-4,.,TGTGCCAGCACCTTGACAGGCACTGAAGCTTTCTTT,CASTLTGTEAFF
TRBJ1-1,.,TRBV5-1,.,TGCGCCAGCAGCCCGCCCCTCTTAACAGGGCCCACTGAAGCTTTCTTT,CASSPPLLTGPTEAFF
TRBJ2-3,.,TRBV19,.,TGTGCCAGTAGTATGGACTTTAACACAGATACGCAGTATTTT,CASSMDFNTDTQYF
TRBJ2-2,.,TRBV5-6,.,TGTGCCAGCAGCTTGGTAAGGACAGACGCGAACACCGGGGAGCTGTTTTTT,CASSLVRTDANTGELFF
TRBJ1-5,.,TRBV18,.,TGTGCCAGCTCACCAACGGAGGCTCAGCCCCAGCATTTT,CASSPTEAQPQHF
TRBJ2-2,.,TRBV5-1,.,TGCGCCAGCAGCTTACCCAGGGCAGGGGGGGAGCTGTTTTTT,CASSLPRAGGELFF
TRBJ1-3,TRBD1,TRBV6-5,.,TGTGCCAGCAGGCCAGGGGGCTCTGGAAACACCATATATTTT,CASRPGGSGNTIYF
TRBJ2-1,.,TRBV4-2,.,TGTGCCAGCAGCCAAGAAGGAGTGGGTGAGCAGTTCTTC,CASSQEGVGEQFF
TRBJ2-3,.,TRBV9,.,TGTGCCAGCAGCGTAGAACCAGGGACTAGCACAGATACGCAGTATTTT,CASSVEPGTSTDTQYF
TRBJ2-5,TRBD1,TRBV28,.,TGTGCCAGCCGCTCGGGACAGGGTATAGAGACCCAGTACTTC,CASRSGQGIETQYF
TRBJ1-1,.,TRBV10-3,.,TGTGCCATCAGTCGGGAGAACACTGAAGCTTTCTTT,CAISRENTEAFF
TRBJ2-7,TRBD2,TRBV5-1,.,TGCGCCAGCAGCACCGGACTAGCGGGAGCCTCCTCCGGCTACTACGAGCAGTACTTC,CASSTGLAGASSGYYEQYF
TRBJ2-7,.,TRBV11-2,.,TGTGCCAGCAGCTTAGGCGGAGCCCTCTACGAGCAGTACTTC,CASSLGGALYEQYF
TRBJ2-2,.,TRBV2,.,TGTGCCAGGCTGCGCGGTCCTAACACCGGGGAGCTGTTTTTT,CARLRGPNTGELFF
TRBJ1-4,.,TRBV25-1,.,TGTGCCAGCAGACCTAACAGGGTTGCAGGTGAAAAACTGTTTTTT,CASRPNRVAGEKLFF
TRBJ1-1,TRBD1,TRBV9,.,TGTGCCAGCAGCCCTAGACAGGGGGCTGTCAGTGAAGCTTTCTTT,CASSPRQGAVSEAFF
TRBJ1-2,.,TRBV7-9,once,TGTGCCAGCAGCTTAGAAGTCAGGGGATCCTATGGCTACACCTTC,CASSLEVRGSYGYTF
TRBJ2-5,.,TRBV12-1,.,TGTGCCAGCACCGAACTAGCGGGAGGGGAGACCCAGTACTTC,CASTELAGGETQYF
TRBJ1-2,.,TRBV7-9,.,TGTGCCAGCAGCCATCGGGGTACGATGTATGATGGCTACACCTTC,CASSHRGTMYDGYTF
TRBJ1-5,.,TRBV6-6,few,TGTGCCAGCAGGAGACTTAGTAATCAGCCCCAGCATTTT,CASRRLSNQPQHF
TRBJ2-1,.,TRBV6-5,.,TGTGCCAGCAAGACGGGAGTTTGGGACAATGAGCAGTTCTTC,CASKTGVWDNEQFF
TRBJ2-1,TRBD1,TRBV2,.,TGTGCCAGCAGCGACAGGGCAGGCAATGAGCAGTTCTTC,CASSDRAGNEQFF
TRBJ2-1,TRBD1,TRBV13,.,TGTGCCAGCAGCTTGCGAGGGGGCGACGAGTTCTTC,CASSLRGGDEFF
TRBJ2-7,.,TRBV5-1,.,TGCGCCAGCAGCTTGGACATCGCCACGGAGCAGTACTTC,CASSLDIATEQYF